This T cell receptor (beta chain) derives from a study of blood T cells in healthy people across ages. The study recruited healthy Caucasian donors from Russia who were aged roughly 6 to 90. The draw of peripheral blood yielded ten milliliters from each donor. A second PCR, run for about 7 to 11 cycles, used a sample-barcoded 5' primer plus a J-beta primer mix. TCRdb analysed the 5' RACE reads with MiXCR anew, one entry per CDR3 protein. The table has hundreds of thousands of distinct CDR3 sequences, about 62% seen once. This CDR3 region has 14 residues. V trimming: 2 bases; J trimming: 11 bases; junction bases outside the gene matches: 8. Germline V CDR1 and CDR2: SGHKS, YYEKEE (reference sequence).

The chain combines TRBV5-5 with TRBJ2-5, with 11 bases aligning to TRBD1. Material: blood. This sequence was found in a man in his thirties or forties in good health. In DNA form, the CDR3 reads TGTGCCAGCAGCTTTGGGACAGGGGGGGGTGAGCAGTACTTC. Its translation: CASSFGTGGGEQYF.